This TCR beta chain was observed in a study of monozygotic twins with inflammatory bowel disease. General study findings and limits: Ultimately, a single strong signal or clonotype associated with IBD was not supported.

Template switching appended UMIs that held a 6-nucleotide sample barcode. TCRdb reprocessed the 5' RACE reads and reports one entry per CDR3 protein, with no DNA. The listing contains approximately 420,000 distinct CDR3 sequences. Notes on this clonotype: Its antigen remains unidentified.

The CDR3 is made up of 16 amino acids. CDR1 and CDR2 (germline): SGHRS, YFSETQ. The source material was blood. The sequence derives from a human donor with ulcerative colitis or Crohn's disease, or a healthy co-twin of an affected twin (not recorded which). The chain employs TRBV5-1 and TRBJ2-1; TCRdb indicates TRBD2, and absent DNA this call remains unverified. The CDR3 spells CASSLAAGAGHNEQFF.